The 15 T cell receptor beta chains given below trace back to one sample, sequenced in a study of blood T cell repertoires in COVID-19. The protocol was immunoSEQ multiplex PCR, while the TCRdb copy is restricted to in-frame clones and leaves out a portion. The sample holds some 350,000 clones; over 75% are singletons and the top ten take 2.5% to 3%. Sequenced sample: PBMCs or T cells enriched from blood (not recorded which). These receptors were collected from a woman aged 30 to 39 who had recovered from COVID-19.

The rearrangement links TRBV5-1 to TRBJ1-6; D not resolved. The CDR3 covers 15 residues. Germline CDR1 SGHRS, CDR2 YFSETQ. Trimming took 2 bases from V and 7 from J, leaving 13 bases between them. This CDR3 reads CASSLDPGSNSPLHF. The CDR3 nucleotides are TGCGCCAGCAGCTTAGACCCGGGGTCGAATTCACCCCTCCACTTT.

This chain links TRBV4-1 with TRBJ2-5; maybe TRBD2 (6 bases). This CDR3 spans 15 amino acids. V was cut by 1 base and J by 1 base, with 10 bases left in between. Germline CDR1 and CDR2: MGHRA and YSYEKL. DNA of the CDR3: TGCGCCAGCAGCCAAGCTTGGACTACCCAAGAGACCCAGTACTTC. Protein product: CASSQAWTTQETQYF.

The chain recombines TRBV19 with TRBJ1-1; no reliable D call. Germline loops: CDR1 LNHDA, CDR2 SQIVND (reference sequence). This CDR3 comprises 12 residues. V shed 5 bases and J shed 11 bases, with 15 bases lying between them. Written as DNA, the CDR3 is TGTGCCAGTAGTCCACGGCGGTTTGGGGCTTTCTTT. Its protein is CASSPRRFGAFF.

This chain uses TRBV5-6 with TRBJ1-2; TRBD1 aligns across 11 bases. Trimming removed 0 bases from V and 4 bases from J; junction bases left unmatched: 2. The CDR3 is 15 amino acids. The germline V gene has CDR1 SGHDT and CDR2 YYEEEE. DNA of the CDR3: TGTGCCAGCAGCTTGGCCGGGACAGGGGGCTATGGCTACACCTTC. Its protein is CASSLAGTGGYGYTF.

In the case of this clone: Other DNA sequences from this sample encode an identical CDR3 as well. J is TRBJ1-5 and V is TRBV29-1; 7 positions agree with TRBD1. The germline V gene encodes CDR1 SQVTM and CDR2 ANQGSEA. V shed 4 bases and J 0 bases; nucleotides not matched to a gene: 3. The CDR3 totals 14 residues. CDR3 sequence: CSVGTGYSNQPQHF. CDR3 sequence (DNA): TGCAGCGTTGGGACAGGCTATAGCAATCAGCCCCAGCATTTT.

V and J are TRBV27 and TRBJ2-2, with 7 nucleotides matching TRBD2. Germline CDR1 MNHEY, CDR2 SMNVEV (reference sequence). The CDR3 runs to 12 residues. V trimming: 10 bases; J trimming: 9 bases; junction bases outside the gene matches: 8. The CDR3 bases are TGTGCCACCATGGGAGGGACCCGGGAGCTGTTTTTT. Translated: CATMGGTRELFF.

The rearrangement uses TRBV7-9 and TRBJ1-1; 8 bases fit TRBD1. V shed 4 bases, J shed 0 bases, and the junction held 4 bases outside the gene matches. Germline V gives CDR1 SEHNR, CDR2 FQNEAQ (reference sequence). The CDR3 covers 15 residues. The CDR3 here is CASSSQGVMNTEAFF. In nucleotides, the CDR3 is TGTGCCAGCAGCTCACAGGGGGTGATGAACACTGAAGCTTTCTTT.

The chain employs TRBV4-1 and TRBJ2-5; the match to TRBD2 covers 10 bases. Per germline, CDR1 MGHRA and CDR2 YSYEKL. The CDR3 is 15 residues long. J was trimmed by 3 bases and V by 1 base; bases with no gene match: 2. Here the CDR3 reads CASSQGLAGEETQYF. The CDR3 region has the DNA TGCGCCAGCAGCCAAGGGCTAGCGGGGGAAGAGACCCAGTACTTC.

This chain links TRBV5-1 with TRBJ2-1; TRBD1 matches at 7 bases. This CDR3 comprises 14 residues. Trimming at V came to 2 bases and at J to 6 bases, leaving 5 bases not matched to a gene. CDR1 and CDR2 (germline): SGHRS, YFSETQ. The CDR3: CASSFGQASNEQFF. In DNA, the CDR3 is TGCGCCAGCAGCTTCGGACAGGCCTCCAATGAGCAGTTCTTC.

The chain carries TRBV15 and TRBJ1-1; tentative D call: TRBD1 (5 bases). This CDR3 spans 16 amino acids. Germline CDR1 is LNHNV and CDR2 is YYDKDF (reference sequence). V lost 0 bases to trimming and J lost 4 bases, with 15 bases between them. In DNA form, the CDR3 reads TGTGCCACCAGCAGAGATCAGAGGGGCGGGAGCACTGAAGCTTTCTTT. It specifies CATSRDQRGGSTEAFF.

The chain uses TRBV4-1 and TRBJ2-1; 10 nucleotides line up with TRBD2. Germline-derived CDR1 and CDR2 are MGHRA and YSYEKL. This CDR3 has 16 amino acids. V lost 2 bases, J lost 5 bases, and 6 bases stayed unmatched. CDR3 in amino acids: CASSQHTGTSDNEQFF. The DNA of the CDR3 is TGCGCCAGCAGCCAACATACCGGGACTAGCGACAATGAGCAGTTCTTC.

V usage is TRBV4-2 and J usage is TRBJ1-4; TRBD1 aligns across 8 bases. The CDR3 length is 18 residues. Trimming cost V 2 bases and J 0 bases; bases outside gene matches: 8. The germline gives CDR1 LGHNA, CDR2 YNFKEQ. CDR3 DNA sequence: TGTGCCAGCAGCCAAACCCCAGGGGGCCCCTCAACTAATGAAAAACTGTTTTTT. Its protein is CASSQTPGGPSTNEKLFF.

This clone has more than one count but fewer than ten. The V gene is TRBV24-1, the J gene TRBJ1-1; D might be TRBD1 (6 bases). Deletions cut 4 bases from V and 10 bases from J, with 9 bases between. Germline V gene lookup returns CDR1 KGHDR and CDR2 SFDVKD. The CDR3 runs 11 residues. The CDR3 is CATSDGTRAFF. CDR3 coding DNA: TGTGCCACCAGTGACGGGACACGAGCTTTCTTT.

This clone has a single count. The chain is built from TRBV10-3 and TRBJ2-5; 8 nucleotides agree with TRBD2. V was clipped by 3 bases and J by 5 bases; unmatched bases: 17. CDR3 length equals 18 residues. Germline CDR1 ENHRY, CDR2 SYGVKD. The CDR3 DNA sequence: TGTGCCATCAGTGACCCCACCGGGGGGGATCCACGCGGGGAGACCCAGTACTTC. This translates into CAISDPTGGDPRGETQYF.

The rearrangement uses TRBV7-2 and TRBJ2-7, with D possibly TRBD2 on 6 matching bases. Between the trimmed V and J ends, which lost 1 base and 0 bases, there was a span of 13 bases. Germline values: CDR1 SGHTA, CDR2 FQGNSA. CDR3 length: 16 residues. CDR3 region: CASSLGAGTGSYEQYF. In nucleotides, the CDR3 is TGTGCCAGCAGCTTAGGGGCCGGGACTGGCTCCTACGAGCAGTACTTC.